This T cell receptor beta chain was recovered during a study of blood T cell repertoires in COVID-19. Germline CDR1 MNHEY, CDR2 SVGAGI. The length of the CDR3 is 16 residues. Trimming removed 0 bases from V and 3 bases from J, with 14 bases in between. Under the authors' procedure: The authors estimated nucleated cell counts from reference gene primer amplification. Clones were read by immunoSEQ multiplex PCR, and TCRdb kept only the in-frame ones, dropping some. The V and J calls and clone size come from that table; D and trimming were worked out from the DNA. This sample has some 42,000 clones, with 87% found just once.

The chain is built from TRBV6-5 and TRBJ1-1; maybe TRBD1 (6 bases). Sequencing was performed on peripheral blood. The TCR was taken from a human donor in a cohort sampled during active COVID-19. DNA for the CDR3: TGTGCCAGCAGTTACTCAGGGGGAAGCGTGGACACTGAAGCTTTCTTT. Translated, it gives CASSYSGGSVDTEAFF.